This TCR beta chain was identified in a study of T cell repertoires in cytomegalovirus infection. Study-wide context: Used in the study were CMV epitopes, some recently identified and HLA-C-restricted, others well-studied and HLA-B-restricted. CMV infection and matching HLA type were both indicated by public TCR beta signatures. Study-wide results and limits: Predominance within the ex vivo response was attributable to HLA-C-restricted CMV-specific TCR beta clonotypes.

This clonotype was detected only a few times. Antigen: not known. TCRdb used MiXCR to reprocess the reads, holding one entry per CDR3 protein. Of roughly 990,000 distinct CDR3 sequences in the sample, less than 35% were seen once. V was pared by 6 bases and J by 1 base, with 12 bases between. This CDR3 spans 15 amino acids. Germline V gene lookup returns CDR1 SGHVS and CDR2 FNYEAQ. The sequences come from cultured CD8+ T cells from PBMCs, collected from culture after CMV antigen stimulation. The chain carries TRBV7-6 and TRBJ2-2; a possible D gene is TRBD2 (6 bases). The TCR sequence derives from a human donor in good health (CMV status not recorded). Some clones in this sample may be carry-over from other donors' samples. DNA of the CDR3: TGTGCCAGCAGAATCGGGACTCAGAACACCGGGGAGCTGTTTTTT. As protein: CASRIGTQNTGELFF.